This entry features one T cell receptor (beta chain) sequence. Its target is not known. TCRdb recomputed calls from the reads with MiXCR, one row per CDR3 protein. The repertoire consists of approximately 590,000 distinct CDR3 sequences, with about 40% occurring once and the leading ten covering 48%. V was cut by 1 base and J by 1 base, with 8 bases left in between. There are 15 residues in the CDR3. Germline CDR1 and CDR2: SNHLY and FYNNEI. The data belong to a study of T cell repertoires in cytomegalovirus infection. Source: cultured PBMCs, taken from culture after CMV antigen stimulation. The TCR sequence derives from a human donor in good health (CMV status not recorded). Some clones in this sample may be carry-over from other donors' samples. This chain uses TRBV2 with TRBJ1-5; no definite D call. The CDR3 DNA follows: TGTGCCAGCAGTGAAGAAGTTGGCAGCAATCAGCCCCAGCATTTT. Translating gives CASSEEVGSNQPQHF.